This T cell receptor beta chain emerged from a study of immune heterogeneity within non-small cell lung tumors. Per the germline V gene, CDR1 is SGHKS and CDR2 is YYEKEE (reference sequence). Trimming removed 3 bases from V and 6 bases from J; junction bases left unmatched: 7. The CDR3 consists of 14 residues. Bulk tumor genomic DNA was the template, and each sample received 450 to 650 ng. From each primary tumor, several far-apart biopsies were obtained during surgery. Their non-small cell lung cancer was newly diagnosed and untreated, and the patients underwent curative surgery. With 32 V and 13 J primers, multiplex PCR amplified the TCR beta CDR3. TCRdb called the multiplex PCR reads again in MiXCR, with one record for every CDR3 protein. Here the sample spans about 5,700 distinct CDR3 sequences, under 25% being singletons. In regard to this clonotype: A much larger clone sits a single nucleotide away, making a read error possible.

This clonotype was obtained from a woman aged 60-75 years with non-small cell lung cancer. The sample consisted of lung tumor tissue. The chain recombines TRBV5-5 with TRBJ2-7, with 9 bases fitting TRBD1. CDR3 coding DNA: TGTGCCAGCAGCTATCGGACAGGGGCCGCCGAGCAGTACTTC. Residues: CASSYRTGAAEQYF. The full variable domain, completed using reference TRBV5-5 and TRBJ2-7, is DAGVTQSPTHLIKTRGQQVTLRCSPISGHKSVSWYQQVLGQGPQFIFQYYEKEERGRGNFPDRFSARQFPNYSSELNVNALLLGDSALYLCASSYRTGAAEQYFGPGTRLTVT.